This T cell receptor (beta chain) was found in a study of blood T cells in healthy people across ages. Notes on the study in general: There was a strong correlation between TCR beta diversity and naive T cell percentage.

A note on this clonotype: Its antigen is unknown.

The CDR3 covers 14 residues. V was clipped by 1 base and J by 3 bases, with 10 bases between them. CDR1 is SEHNR and CDR2 is FQNEAQ in the germline V gene (reference sequence). The second PCR ran roughly 6 to 12 cycles with a sample-barcoded 5' primer and J-beta primers. One entry per CDR3 protein, called by TCRdb with MiXCR from the 5' RACE reads. The table has roughly 830,000 distinct CDR3 sequences, around 62% seen once. The sequence was collected from a man aged 25-40 years in good health. Sequencing used blood. The chain recombines TRBV7-9 with TRBJ2-7; D is undetermined. This chain's CDR3 is CASSLGVGNYEQYF. CDR3 bases: TGTGCCAGCAGCTTAGGAGTAGGTAACTACGAGCAGTACTTC.